These 17 T cell receptor beta chains were all obtained from the same sample, sequenced in a study of blood T cell repertoires in COVID-19. Libraries were prepared by immunoSEQ multiplex PCR; TCRdb keeps only in-frame clonotypes and omits some of them. The profile shows about 55,000 clones, about 85% of them singletons. The sample was peripheral blood. All receptors come from a human donor in a cohort sampled during active COVID-19.

This chain links TRBV3-1 (or the pseudogene TRBV3-2) with TRBJ2-7; tentatively, D is TRBD1 (6 bases). Trimming removed 2 bases at V and 1 base at J, with 9 bases between. Per germline, CDR1 LGHDT and CDR2 YNNKEL (reference sequence). The CDR3 totals 14 residues. CDR3 in amino acids: CASSQKDRSYEQYF. The CDR3 nucleotides read TGTGCCAGCAGCCAAAAGGACAGATCCTACGAGCAGTACTTC.

This rearrangement joins TRBV5-4 to TRBJ2-5, with TRBD2 matching 14 bases. V was pared by 4 bases and J by 4 bases, with 6 bases of the junction left unmatched. Germline CDR1 and CDR2: SGHNT and YYREEE (reference sequence). CDR3 size: 16 residues. This CDR3 reads CASSPRGLAGGETQYF. CDR3 bases: TGTGCCAGCAGCCCCCGAGGACTAGCGGGGGGAGAGACCCAGTACTTC.

This chain connects TRBV18 to TRBJ2-7, with 8 bases lining up with TRBD1. Germline-derived CDR1 and CDR2 are KGHSH and LQKENI. CDR3 length: 15 residues. V shed 3 bases and J 1 base; nucleotides not matched to a gene: 5. This CDR3 reads CASSPTGTGSYEQYF. The CDR3 coding sequence is TGTGCCAGCTCACCTACCGGGACAGGTTCCTACGAGCAGTACTTC. The whole variable domain, filled in from reference TRBV18 and TRBJ2-7, reads NAGVMQNPRHLVRRRGQEARLRCSPMKGHSHVYWYRQLPEEGLKFMVYLQKENIIDESGMPKERFSAEFPKEGPSILRIQQVVRGDSAAYFCASSPTGTGSYEQYFGPGTRLTVT.

The V and J genes are TRBV30 and TRBJ2-3; TRBD2 aligns across 8 bases. The trim removed 2 bases at V and 5 bases at J, leaving 3 bases unmatched. Germline V gives CDR1 GTSNPN, CDR2 SVGIG (reference sequence). The CDR3 loop spans 13 amino acids. The CDR3 DNA reads as TGTGCCTGGAGTCCGGGGGGGGAAGATACGCAGTATTTT. Amino acids: CAWSPGGEDTQYF.

V and J are TRBV6-4 and TRBJ2-1, with 7 bases identical to TRBD2. The CDR3 runs to 13 residues. Trimming cost V 5 bases and J 10 bases; bases outside gene matches: 8. Germline-derived CDR1 and CDR2 are MRHNA and SNTAGT. In nucleotides, the CDR3 is TGTGCCAGCAGTCTCGAAGCGGGGTCCGAGCAGTTCTTC. Amino acids: CASSLEAGSEQFF.

V gene TRBV5-1 combines with J gene TRBJ2-3; TRBD2 aligns across 7 bases. J was trimmed by 0 bases and V by 4 bases; bases with no gene match: 5. The CDR3 sequence is 15 residues long. The V gene's germline CDR1 is SGHRS and CDR2 YFSETQ. CDR3 sequence reads: CASSLSGTSTDTQYF. In DNA form, the CDR3 reads TGCGCCAGCAGCCTGAGCGGGACTAGCACAGATACGCAGTATTTT.

The rearrangement uses TRBV30 and TRBJ1-2, with D unclear. Per germline, CDR1 GTSNPN and CDR2 SVGIG (reference sequence). The V and J ends lost 7 bases and 8 bases respectively, with 14 bases between them. CDR3 length: 11 residues. The CDR3 DNA is TGTGCCTCCCCAAAACCGGGGGGCTACACCTTC. Translation gives CASPKPGGYTF.

The rearrangement joins TRBV7-9 to TRBJ1-1; D possibly corresponds to TRBD1 (5 bases). The V end was cut by 5 bases, the J end by 1 base, with 8 bases between. The V gene's germline CDR1 is SEHNR and CDR2 FQNEAQ (reference sequence). This CDR3 is built from 13 residues. CDR3 bases: TGTGCCAGCAGCCGAGGACAGAACACTGAAGCTTTCTTT. Protein sequence: CASSRGQNTEAFF.

The chain recombines TRBV27 with TRBJ2-7; 7 bases are a match to TRBD1. Germline values: CDR1 MNHEY, CDR2 SMNVEV (reference sequence). V lost 4 bases and J lost 5; bases outside the gene matches: 17. This CDR3 is 17 amino acids long. The CDR3 sequence is CASSSPPLDRRLNEQYF. The CDR3 DNA is TGTGCCAGCAGTTCCCCTCCATTGGACAGGAGATTGAACGAGCAGTACTTC.

The V call is TRBV5-8, the J call TRBJ2-5; 10 nucleotides line up with TRBD2. Germline V gene data show CDR1 as SGHTS and CDR2 as YDEGEE. This CDR3 has 16 residues. The V and J ends lost 4 bases and 4 bases, in that order; junction bases with no gene match: 10. CDR3 nucleotides: TGTGCCAGCAGCCCGGGAGAGCGGGGGGGCGCAGAGACCCAGTACTTC. This gives the protein CASSPGERGGAETQYF.

Written as DNA, the CDR3 is TGTGCCAGCAGCTGGCGGCCCATCGGGGAGACCCAGTACTTC. Translated: CASSWRPIGETQYF. This rearrangement joins TRBV6-5 to TRBJ2-5; the D is unclear. The germline CDR1 and CDR2 sequences are MNHEY and SVGAGI. The CDR3 covers 14 residues. With 6 bases removed from V and 5 bases from J, the gap between germline ends came to 16 bases.

The sample holds a few counts of this clone. V is TRBV7-9 and J is TRBJ1-5; weak D call: TRBD1 (5 bases). CDR1 is SEHNR and CDR2 is FQNEAQ in the germline V gene (reference sequence). CDR3 length: 15 residues. Trimming took off 5 bases at V and 0 bases at J, with 11 bases between the two ends. The CDR3 loop reads CASSGGGYSNQPQHF. The CDR3 nucleotides read TGTGCCAGCAGCGGGGGAGGTTATAGCAATCAGCCCCAGCATTTT.

The rearrangement uses TRBV7-2 and TRBJ1-1, with 10 bases matching TRBD1. CDR3 length equals 15 residues. Germline lookup yields CDR1 SGHTA and CDR2 FQGNSA. V gave up 4 bases and J gave up 1 base; unmatched junction bases: 3. The CDR3 sequence: CASSYGQGGNTEAFF. In DNA, the CDR3 is TGTGCCAGCAGCTACGGACAGGGGGGGAACACTGAAGCTTTCTTT.

The chain recombines TRBV3-1 (or the pseudogene TRBV3-2) with TRBJ1-1; possibly TRBD1 for D (6 bases). The V gene lost 3 bases and the J gene lost 0 bases, with 11 bases spanning the gap. Germline V gene lookup returns CDR1 LGHDT and CDR2 YNNKEL (reference sequence). This CDR3 is built from 15 residues. The CDR3 nucleotides are TGTGCCAGCAGCCAGATAGGGGGAGTGAACACTGAAGCTTTCTTT. It translates to CASSQIGGVNTEAFF.

The rearrangement uses TRBV12-5 and TRBJ2-5; TRBD2 aligns across 10 bases. Germline CDR1 reads LGHNT; CDR2 reads FRNRAP. Losses at the gene ends were 9 bases for V and 5 bases for J; bases not matched to a gene: 6. The CDR3 length is 13 residues. In DNA form, the CDR3 reads TGTGCTAGCGTAGCGGGGGGCATGGAGACCCAGTACTTC. It is translated as CASVAGGMETQYF. Full variable domain (remainder filled in from reference TRBV12-5 and TRBJ2-5): DARVTQTPRHKVTEMGQEVTMRCQPILGHNTVFWYRQTMMQGLELLAYFRNRAPLDDSGMPKDRFSAEMPDATLATLKIQPSEPRDSAVYFCASVAGGMETQYFGPGTRLLVL.

CDR3 amino acids: CASSGRTNSPLHF. The CDR3 DNA reads TGTGCCAGCAGTGGACGGACAAATTCACCCCTCCACTTT. This chain uses TRBV25-1 with TRBJ1-6; D possibly corresponds to TRBD1 (5 bases). Trimming took off 4 bases at V and 7 bases at J, with 8 bases between the two ends. Germline loops: CDR1 MGHDK, CDR2 SYGVNS. The CDR3 totals 13 residues.

V and J are TRBV11-2 and TRBJ1-4, with D possibly being TRBD1 (6 bases). CDR1 and CDR2 from the germline V gene are SGHAT and FQNNGV. Trimming pared 5 bases from V and 0 bases from J, leaving 10 bases between. This CDR3 has 15 amino acids. The CDR3 protein is CASSPTGSTNEKLFF. In nucleotides, the CDR3 is TGTGCCAGCAGCCCCACAGGGTCAACTAATGAAAAACTGTTTTTT.